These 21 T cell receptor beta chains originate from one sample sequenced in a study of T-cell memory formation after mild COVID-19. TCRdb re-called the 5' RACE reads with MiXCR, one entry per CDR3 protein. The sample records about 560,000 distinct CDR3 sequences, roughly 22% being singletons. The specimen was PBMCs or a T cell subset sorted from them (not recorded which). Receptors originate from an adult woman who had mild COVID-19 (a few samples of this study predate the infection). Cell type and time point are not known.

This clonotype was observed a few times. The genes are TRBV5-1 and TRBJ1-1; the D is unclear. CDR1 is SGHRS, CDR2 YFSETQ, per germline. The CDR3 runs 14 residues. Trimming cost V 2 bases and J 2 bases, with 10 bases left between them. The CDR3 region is CASSFGQDNTEAFF. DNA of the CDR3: TGCGCCAGCAGCTTTGGGCAGGACAACACTGAAGCTTTCTTT.

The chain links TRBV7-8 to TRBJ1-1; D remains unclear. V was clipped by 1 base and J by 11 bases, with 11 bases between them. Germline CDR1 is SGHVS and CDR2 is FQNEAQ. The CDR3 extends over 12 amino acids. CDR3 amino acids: CASSLGLVGAFF. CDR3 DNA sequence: TGTGCCAGCAGCTTAGGGCTAGTGGGGGCTTTCTTT. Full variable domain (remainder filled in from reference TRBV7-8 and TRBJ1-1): GAGVSQSPRYKVAKRGQDVALRCDPISGHVSLFWYQQALGQGPEFLTYFQNEAQLDKSGLPSDRFFAERPEGSVSTLKIQRTQQEDSAVYLCASSLGLVGAFFGQGTRLTVV.

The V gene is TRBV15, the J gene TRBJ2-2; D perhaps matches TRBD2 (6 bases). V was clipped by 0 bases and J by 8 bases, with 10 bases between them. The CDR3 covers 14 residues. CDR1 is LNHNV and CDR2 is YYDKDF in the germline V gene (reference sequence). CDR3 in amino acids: CATSREGGSGELFF. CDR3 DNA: TGTGCCACCAGCAGAGAGGGGGGATCTGGGGAGCTGTTTTTT. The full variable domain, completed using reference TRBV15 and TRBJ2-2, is DAMVIQNPRYQVTQFGKPVTLSCSQTLNHNVMYWYQQKSSQAPKLLFHYYDKDFNNEADTPDNFQSRRPNTSFCFLDIRSPGLGDTAMYLCATSREGGSGELFFGEGSRLTVL.

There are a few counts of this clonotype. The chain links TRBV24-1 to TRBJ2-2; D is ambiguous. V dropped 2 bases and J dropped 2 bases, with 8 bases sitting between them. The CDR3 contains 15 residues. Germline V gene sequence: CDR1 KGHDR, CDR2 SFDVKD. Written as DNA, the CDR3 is TGTGCCACCAGTGATTCCCGGCCTAACACCGGGGAGCTGTTTTTT. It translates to CATSDSRPNTGELFF.

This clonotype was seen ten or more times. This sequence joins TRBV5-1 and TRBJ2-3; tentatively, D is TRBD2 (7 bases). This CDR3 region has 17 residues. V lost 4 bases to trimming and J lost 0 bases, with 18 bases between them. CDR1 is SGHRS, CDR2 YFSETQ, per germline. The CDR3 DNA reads TGCGCCAGCAGCCCCTCGAGGGGGGGGGTTAGCACAGATACGCAGTATTTT. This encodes CASSPSRGGVSTDTQYF.

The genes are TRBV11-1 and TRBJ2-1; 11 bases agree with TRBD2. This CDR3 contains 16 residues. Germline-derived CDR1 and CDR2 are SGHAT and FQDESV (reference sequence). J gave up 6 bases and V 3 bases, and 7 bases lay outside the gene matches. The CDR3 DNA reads TGTGCCAGCAGCTTTGGCGCTAGCGGGAGGATCAATGAGCAGTTCTTC. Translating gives CASSFGASGRINEQFF.

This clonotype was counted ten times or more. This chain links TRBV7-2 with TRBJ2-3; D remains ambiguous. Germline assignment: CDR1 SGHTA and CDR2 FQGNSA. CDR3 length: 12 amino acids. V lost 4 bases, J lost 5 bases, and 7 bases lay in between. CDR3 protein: CASSSRRDTQYF. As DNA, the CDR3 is TGTGCCAGCAGCTCCCGTAGAGATACGCAGTATTTT.

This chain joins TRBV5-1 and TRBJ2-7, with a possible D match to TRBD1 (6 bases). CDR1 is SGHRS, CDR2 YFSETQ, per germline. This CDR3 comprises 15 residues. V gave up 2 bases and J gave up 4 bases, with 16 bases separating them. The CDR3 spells CASSFVPGESYEQYF. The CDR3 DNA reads TGCGCCAGCAGCTTCGTTCCAGGGGAATCTTACGAGCAGTACTTC. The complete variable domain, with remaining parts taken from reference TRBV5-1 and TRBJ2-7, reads KAGVTQTPRYLIKTRGQQVTLSCSPISGHRSVSWYQQTPGQGLQFLFEYFSETQRNKGNFPGRFSGRQFSNSRSEMNVSTLELGDSALYLCASSFVPGESYEQYFGPGTRLTVT.

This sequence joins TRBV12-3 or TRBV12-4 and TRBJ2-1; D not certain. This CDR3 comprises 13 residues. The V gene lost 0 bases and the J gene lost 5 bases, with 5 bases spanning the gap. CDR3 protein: CASSLARNNEQFF. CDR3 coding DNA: TGTGCCAGCAGTTTAGCCAGGAACAATGAGCAGTTCTTC.

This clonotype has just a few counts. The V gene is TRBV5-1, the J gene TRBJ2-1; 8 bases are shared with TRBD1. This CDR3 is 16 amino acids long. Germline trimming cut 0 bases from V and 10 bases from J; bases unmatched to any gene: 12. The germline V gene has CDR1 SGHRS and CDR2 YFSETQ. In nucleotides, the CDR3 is TGCGCCAGCAGCTTGGGGCCAGGGGGCGAGTTGGAGGAGCAGTTCTTC. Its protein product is CASSLGPGGELEEQFF.

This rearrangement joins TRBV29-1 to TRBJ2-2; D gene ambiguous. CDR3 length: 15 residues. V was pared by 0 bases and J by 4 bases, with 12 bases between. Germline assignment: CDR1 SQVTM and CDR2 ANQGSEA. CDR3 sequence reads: CSVEDLRRTTGELFF. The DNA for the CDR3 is TGCAGCGTTGAAGATCTTAGGCGGACCACCGGGGAGCTGTTTTTT.

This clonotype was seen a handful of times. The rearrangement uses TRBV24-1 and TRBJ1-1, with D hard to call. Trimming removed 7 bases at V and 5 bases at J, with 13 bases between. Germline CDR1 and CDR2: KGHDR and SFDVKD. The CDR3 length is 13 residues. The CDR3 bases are TGTGCCACCAGGGGTGACTGGGGAACTGAAGCTTTCTTT. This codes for CATRGDWGTEAFF.

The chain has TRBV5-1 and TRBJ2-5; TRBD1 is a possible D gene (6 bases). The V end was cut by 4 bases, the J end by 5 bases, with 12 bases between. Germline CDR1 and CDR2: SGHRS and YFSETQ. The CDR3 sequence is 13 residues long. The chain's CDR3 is CASSPGQSETQYF. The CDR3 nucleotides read TGCGCCAGCAGCCCTGGACAGTCCGAGACCCAGTACTTC.

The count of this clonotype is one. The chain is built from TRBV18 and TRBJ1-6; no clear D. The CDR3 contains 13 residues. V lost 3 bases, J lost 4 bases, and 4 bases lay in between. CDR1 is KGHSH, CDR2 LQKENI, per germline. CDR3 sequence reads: CASSPNYNSPLHF. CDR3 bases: TGTGCCAGCTCACCCAATTATAATTCACCCCTCCACTTT.

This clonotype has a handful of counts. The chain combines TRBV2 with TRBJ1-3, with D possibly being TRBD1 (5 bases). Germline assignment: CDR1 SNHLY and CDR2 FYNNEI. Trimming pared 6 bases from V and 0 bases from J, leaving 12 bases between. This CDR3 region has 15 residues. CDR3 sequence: CASRPDRPSGNTIYF. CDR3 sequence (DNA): TGTGCCAGCAGGCCCGACAGACCCTCTGGAAACACCATATATTTT. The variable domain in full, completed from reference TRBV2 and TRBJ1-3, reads EPEVTQTPSHQVTQMGQEVILRCVPISNHLYFYWYRQILGQKVEFLVSFYNNEISEKSEIFDDQFSVERPDGSNFTLKIRSTKLEDSAMYFCASRPDRPSGNTIYFGEGSWLTVV.

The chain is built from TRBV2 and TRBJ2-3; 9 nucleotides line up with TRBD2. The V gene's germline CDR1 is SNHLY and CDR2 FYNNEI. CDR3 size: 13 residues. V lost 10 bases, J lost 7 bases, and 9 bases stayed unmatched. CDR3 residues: CANDPAGGYTQYF. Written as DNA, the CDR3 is TGTGCCAACGATCCAGCGGGGGGCTATACGCAGTATTTT.

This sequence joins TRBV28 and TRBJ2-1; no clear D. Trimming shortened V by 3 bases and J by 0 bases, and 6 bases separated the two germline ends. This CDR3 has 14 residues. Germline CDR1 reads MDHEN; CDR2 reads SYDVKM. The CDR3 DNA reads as TGTGCCAGCAGTTTGGTGGACTCCTACAATGAGCAGTTCTTC. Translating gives CASSLVDSYNEQFF.

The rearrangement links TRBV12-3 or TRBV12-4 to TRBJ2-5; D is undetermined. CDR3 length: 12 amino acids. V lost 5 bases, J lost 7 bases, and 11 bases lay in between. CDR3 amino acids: CASSIDVRTQYF. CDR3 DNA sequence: TGTGCCAGCAGTATAGACGTTCGGACCCAGTACTTC.

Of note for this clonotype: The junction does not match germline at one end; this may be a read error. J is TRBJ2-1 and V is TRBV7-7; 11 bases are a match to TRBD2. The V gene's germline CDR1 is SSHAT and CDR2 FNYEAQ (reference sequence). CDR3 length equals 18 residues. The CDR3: CASSLEASGRYSYNEQFF. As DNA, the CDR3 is TGTGCGAGCAGCTTAGAGGCTAGCGGGAGGTACTCCTACAATGAGCAGTTCTTC.

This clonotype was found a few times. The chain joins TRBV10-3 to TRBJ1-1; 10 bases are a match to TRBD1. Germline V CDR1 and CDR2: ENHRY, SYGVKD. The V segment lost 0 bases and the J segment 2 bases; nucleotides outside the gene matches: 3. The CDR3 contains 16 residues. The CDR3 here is CAISESGTGVNTEAFF. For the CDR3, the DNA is TGTGCCATCAGTGAGTCCGGGACAGGGGTTAACACTGAAGCTTTCTTT.

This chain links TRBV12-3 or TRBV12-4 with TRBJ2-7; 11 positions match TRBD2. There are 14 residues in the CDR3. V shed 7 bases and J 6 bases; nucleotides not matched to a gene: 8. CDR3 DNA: TGTGCCAGCAAACTAGCGGGAGTCGTGGGCGAGCAGTACTTC. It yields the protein CASKLAGVVGEQYF.